This T cell receptor (beta chain) is from a study of OX40 agonist ivuxolimab in advanced cancers. Sequenced by immunoSEQ multiplex PCR; TCRdb stores in-frame clones only, minus some. The sample yields about 69,000 clones, 80% seen once. This CDR3 has 14 residues. Trimming took off 5 bases at V and 3 bases at J, with 10 bases between the two ends. Germline lookup yields CDR1 SNHLY and CDR2 FYNNEI. The receptor was derived from an adult with an advanced solid tumor such as melanoma, head and neck, liver or kidney cancer. The sequencing used CD4+ or CD8+ T cells sorted from blood, collected in a trial of the OX40 agonist ivuxolimab. The rearrangement uses TRBV2 and TRBJ1-4; tentatively, D is TRBD1 (5 bases). Written as DNA, the CDR3 is TGTGCCAGCAGTTATAGGGGCTCTAATGAAAAACTGTTTTTT. This gives the protein CASSYRGSNEKLFF.